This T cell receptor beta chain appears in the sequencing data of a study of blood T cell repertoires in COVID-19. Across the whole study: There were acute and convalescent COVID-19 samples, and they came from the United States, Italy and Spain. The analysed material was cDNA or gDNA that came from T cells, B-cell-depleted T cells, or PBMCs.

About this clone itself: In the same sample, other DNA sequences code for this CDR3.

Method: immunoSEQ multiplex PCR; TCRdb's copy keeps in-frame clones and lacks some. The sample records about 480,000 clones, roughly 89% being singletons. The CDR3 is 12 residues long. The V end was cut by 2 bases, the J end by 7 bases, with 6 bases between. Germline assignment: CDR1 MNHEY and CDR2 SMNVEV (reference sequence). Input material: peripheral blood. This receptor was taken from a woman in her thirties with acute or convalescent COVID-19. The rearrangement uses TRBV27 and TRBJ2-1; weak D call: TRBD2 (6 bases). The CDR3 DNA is TGTGCCAGCAGTTTAGGGGGGAATGAGCAGTTCTTC. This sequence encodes CASSLGGNEQFF.